These 3 T cell receptor beta chains originate from one sample sequenced in a study of early T cells in non-severe SARS-CoV-2 infection. TCRdb re-called the 5' RACE reads with MiXCR, one entry per CDR3 protein. The sample lists tens of thousands of distinct CDR3 sequences, approximately 6.3% occurring once. Sequencing was performed on whole blood, taken at baseline. Receptors were obtained from an adult who was a healthcare worker with PCR-confirmed SARS-CoV-2 infection or an uninfected control (not recorded which).

This clonotype was counted ten times or more. Mismatch with germline at one junction end may stem from a read error. The chain links TRBV7-9 to TRBJ2-7, with no clear D. The germline V gene has CDR1 SEHNR and CDR2 FQNEAQ (reference sequence). This CDR3 contains 14 residues. Here the CDR3 DNA reads TGTGCCAGCAGCATAGCCGGCCGGGTATACGAGCAGTACTTC. Translation: CASSIAGRVYEQYF.

Points on this clonotype: This may come from a read error, since a much larger clone is one base off. This chain connects TRBV20-1 to TRBJ1-1, with D unresolved. The CDR3 contains 14 residues. CDR1 and CDR2 from the germline V gene are DFQATT and SNEGSKA (reference sequence). The V gene lost 4 bases and the J gene lost 1 base, with 13 bases spanning the gap. The CDR3 sequence is CSAIPFHKNTEAFF. CDR3 DNA sequence: TGCAGTGCTATCCCCTTCCATAAGAACACTGAAGCTTTCTTT.

With regard to this clonotype: A much larger clone lies one base from this, so it may be a read error. Without the conserved terminal phenylalanine or tryptophan, this CDR3 likely stems from a read error. The chain is built from TRBV4-3 and TRBJ1-6; D is unresolved. In germline, CDR1 is LGHNA, CDR2 YSLEER. The CDR3 spans 18 residues. The V end lost 0 bases, the J end lost 0 bases, and 12 bases lay between the germline ends. CDR3 amino acids: CASSQEIGSHSYNSPLHS. DNA of the CDR3: TGCGCCAGCAGCCAAGAGATCGGCAGTCACTCCTATAATTCACCCCTCCACTCT.